Sequencing of this TCR beta chain was carried out in a study of T cell responses to AZD1222 COVID-19 vaccine. On the study more broadly: Combined were second doses at about 4 or about 12 weeks.

CDR1 is SGDLS and CDR2 is YYNGEE in the germline V gene. This CDR3 is built from 13 residues. V was cut by 4 bases and J by 11 bases, with 13 bases left in between. Remarks on this clone: Its specificity is not known.

Study outcomes and limitations: Most donors were white British and more were female, and clonal diversity was possibly underestimated.

The assay was immunoSEQ multiplex PCR, and TCRdb's table has in-frame clones only and misses some. The table has more than 95,000 clones, about 89% seen once. This chain connects TRBV9 to TRBJ1-6; D possibly corresponds to TRBD1 (5 bases). Sequenced here: peripheral blood, sampled on day 0 of AZD1222 vaccination. The sequence came from an adult in good health. CDR3: CASSPLGEPPLHF. The CDR3 nucleotides read TGTGCCAGCAGCCCCCTAGGGGAACCACCCCTCCACTTT.